The rows below give T cell receptor beta chains drawn from one sample of a study of glioma-infiltrating T cells. TCRdb reanalysed the multiplex PCR reads using MiXCR and keeps one entry per CDR3 protein. The sample holds under 200,000 distinct CDR3 sequences; about 47% are singletons and the top ten take roughly 5.4%. The material sequenced was glioma tissue, nonneoplastic brain tissue, or PBMCs (not recorded which). The receptors originated from a human donor with low-grade glioma or glioblastoma, undergoing nonglioma brain surgery, or in good health (not recorded which). CDR3s include the opening cysteine and the closing phenylalanine or tryptophan. The D gene is left open where the match is weak. The listing skips clone size in some rows; elsewhere it reads once, few, many or a size class.

d_call j_call v_call cdr3_length clone_size cdr3_nt cdr3_aa
TRBD1 TRBJ2-3 TRBV28 14 many TGTGCCAGCATTGGACAGGGGAACACAGATACGCAGTATTTT CASIGQGNTDTQYF
. TRBJ1-1 TRBV6-5 15 . TGCGCCAGCAGCATACCCCTGGGGGCTGGCACTGAAGCTTTATTT CASSIPLGAGTEALF
TRBD1 TRBJ1-1 TRBV29-1 13 . TGCAGCGCCAAACAGGGGGGAGACACTGAAGCTTTCTTT CSAKQGGDTEAFF
TRBD1 TRBJ2-5 TRBV4-1 13 . TGTGCCAGCAGCCCTGGGACAGGGGGTTCCCAGTACTTC CASSPGTGGSQYF
. TRBJ1-5 TRBV6-6 15 many TGTGCCAGCAGTTACTCCGGAGCCGAAAATCAGCCCCAGCATTTT CASSYSGAENQPQHF
. TRBJ1-2 TRBV20-1 13 many TGCAGTGGTTTCGGGGGAAGAAACTATGGCTACACCTTC CSGFGGRNYGYTF
TRBD1 TRBJ1-2 TRBV20-1 15 many TGCAGTGCTAGGCTCGCGGGACAGCTAGACTATGGCTACACCTTC CSARLAGQLDYGYTF
TRBD1 TRBJ2-4 TRBV5-1 16 . TGCGCCAGCAGCCCCGGGACAGGGTCGGTCCGAAACATTAAGTACTTC CASSPGTGSVRNIKYF
TRBD1 TRBJ1-5 TRBV28 17 . TGTGCCAGCAGCCAGGGACAGGGCTACCTATTAAATCAGCCCCAGCATTTT CASSQGQGYLLNQPQHF
. TRBJ2-7 TRBV3-1 15 . TGTGCCAGCCGCCAACATAAGGACGGACCCTACGAGCAGTACTTC CASRQHKDGPYEQYF
. TRBJ2-7 TRBV28 13 . TGTGCCAGCAGTCGGCGGTATCCCTACGAGCAGTACTTC CASSRRYPYEQYF
TRBD1 TRBJ2-7 TRBV20-1 13 many TGCAGTGCTGAACGACAGGGCATCTACGAGCAGTACTTC CSAERQGIYEQYF
. TRBJ1-6 TRBV6-1 15 many TGTGCCAGCAGGGCAGGCGCCGCCGGCTTATCACCCCTCCACTTT CASRAGAAGLSPLHF
. TRBJ2-1 TRBV27 16 many TGTGCCAGCAATCTCTCCCCCGGACGGATATACAATGAGCAGTTCTTC CASNLSPGRIYNEQFF
TRBD2 TRBJ2-1 TRBV18 17 . TGTGCCAGCTCAGCCATACTAGCGGCAAGGAGCTACAATGAGCAGTTCTTC CASSAILAARSYNEQFF
. TRBJ2-3 TRBV20-1 16 many TGCAGTGCCTCCATTATTAGCGGTTCTAGCACAGATACGCAGTATTTT CSASIISGSSTDTQYF
TRBD2 TRBJ2-1 TRBV4-1 17 many TGCGCCAGCAGCCAAGTTATTATGCGGGAGGGCTTCAATGAGCAGTTCTTC CASSQVIMREGFNEQFF
. TRBJ2-7 TRBV28 11 . TGTTCTAGCAGCCCTTCCAACGAGCTGTACTTC CSSSPSNELYF
TRBD2 TRBJ2-1 TRBV3-1 16 . TGTGCCAGCAGCGCCCAACCAGCGGGAGTCTACAATGAGCAGTTCTTC CASSAQPAGVYNEQFF
. TRBJ1-3 TRBV28 16 many TGTGCCAGCAGTTTAGCGGGAACCCAGTCTGGAAACACCATATATTTT CASSLAGTQSGNTIYF
TRBD2 TRBJ2-7 TRBV28 14 . TGTGCAATCGACGTGACTAGCGGGAACTACGAGCAGTACTTC CAIDVTSGNYEQYF
. TRBJ2-6 TRBV10-3 16 few TGTGCCATTCAGGGGTCTCGGACCTCTGGGGCCAACGTCCTGACTTTC CAIQGSRTSGANVLTF
TRBD2 TRBJ2-1 TRBV6-1 15 many TGTGCCAGCAGTCCCGGGAGCGGGAGGGCTAGCGAGCAGTTCTTC CASSPGSGRASEQFF